This record concerns one T cell receptor beta chain sequence. MiXCR, applied by TCRdb to the 5' RACE reads, yields one record per CDR3 protein. This sample carries about 54,000 distinct CDR3 sequences, 15% to 20% of them seen once, and the ten largest clones take approximately 2.1%. CDR3 length: 15 residues. Germline lookup yields CDR1 SGHAT and CDR2 FQNNGV. Trimming left V 3 bases short and J 2 bases short, with 12 bases between. The specimen sequenced was naive CD4+ T cells sorted from blood. Sample subset: naive CD4+ T cells, CD4+CD45RA+CD25-. The receptor was isolated from a female donor with breast cancer. The chain employs TRBV11-2 and TRBJ2-3, with D hard to call. CDR3 DNA: TGTGCCAGCAGCTTCCCCGGACCTTACACAGATACGCAGTATTTT. Translation gives CASSFPGPYTDTQYF.